The next 16 T cell receptor beta chains were all read from a single sample in a study of shared clonotypes between healthy human individuals. Produced via immunoSEQ multiplex PCR; TCRdb's table is partial and in-frame only. The repertoire holds around 1.5 million clones, 98% seen once, with roughly 0.45% in the top ten. The sequenced material came from naive CD4+ T cells sorted from blood. Described subset: CD45RA+ positively selected. The origin of the receptors is a man aged 25 to 40 in good health.

This chain connects TRBV7-9 to TRBJ2-7; D is unresolved. Germline values: CDR1 SEHNR, CDR2 FQNEAQ (reference sequence). Trimming removed 0 bases at V and 7 bases at J, with 10 bases between. This CDR3 contains 13 residues. CDR3 in amino acids: CASSLASPEEQYF. The CDR3 region has the DNA TGTGCCAGCAGCTTAGCCTCCCCCGAAGAGCAGTACTTC.

Points on this clone: The sample carries other DNA sequences with the same CDR3. The J gene is TRBJ2-5, the V gene TRBV18, with a tentative D call TRBD1 (6 bases). V shed 3 bases and J shed 2 bases, with 10 bases lying between them. The CDR3 is 14 residues long. The germline gives CDR1 KGHSH, CDR2 LQKENI. As DNA, the CDR3 is TGTGCCAGCTCACCCACCGGGACACAAGAGACCCAGTACTTC. This encodes CASSPTGTQETQYF.

J is TRBJ2-7 and V is TRBV6-6, with 9 bases lining up with TRBD2. In germline, CDR1 is MNHNY, CDR2 SVGAGI (reference sequence). Trimming at V came to 4 bases and at J to 2 bases, leaving 6 bases not matched to a gene. This CDR3 spans 15 amino acids. Here the CDR3 reads CASSLVAGAPYEQYF. CDR3 nucleotides: TGTGCCAGCAGTTTAGTAGCGGGAGCCCCCTACGAGCAGTACTTC.

The chain uses TRBV14 and TRBJ1-2; D call uncertain. CDR3 length equals 13 residues. Trimming removed 4 bases from V and 7 bases from J, with 13 bases in between. The germline V gene has CDR1 SGHDN and CDR2 FVKESK. The CDR3 DNA is TGTGCCAGCAGCCTAAAGATGGGGAGTGGCTACACCTTC. Amino acid sequence: CASSLKMGSGYTF.

A remark on this clone: Distinct nucleotide sequences in the sample also encode this CDR3. The chain joins TRBV7-2 to TRBJ2-2; no reliable D call. Trimming stripped 5 bases from V and 1 base from J, with 2 bases between. CDR3 length: 12 amino acids. From germline, CDR1 is SGHTA and CDR2 FQGNSA. In DNA, the CDR3 is TGTGCCAGCAGCCTGAACACCGGGGAGCTGTTTTTT. Translated, it gives CASSLNTGELFF.

The V call is TRBV5-4, the J call TRBJ2-1, with a possible D match to TRBD2 (5 bases). The germline CDR1 and CDR2 sequences are SGHNT and YYREEE (reference sequence). Trimming cost V 2 bases and J 5 bases, with 8 bases left between them. The CDR3 has 13 amino acids. The CDR3 nucleotides are TGTGCCAGCAGCTTCGTGCGGGACAATGAGCAGTTCTTC. Protein: CASSFVRDNEQFF.

The chain combines TRBV9 with TRBJ2-3; a weak D match, TRBD2 (7 bases). V was pared by 0 bases and J by 2 bases, with 19 bases between. The length of the CDR3 is 18 residues. Germline lookup yields CDR1 SGDLS and CDR2 YYNGEE. CDR3 DNA sequence: TGTGCCAGCAGCGTAGGAAGGGGCGGGGGCCTTGCCACAGATACGCAGTATTTT. Protein: CASSVGRGGGLATDTQYF.

This rearrangement joins TRBV18 to TRBJ1-2; D ambiguous. The germline V and J ends were trimmed by 3 bases and 8 bases, with 13 bases remaining between them. The V gene's germline CDR1 is KGHSH and CDR2 LQKENI. The CDR3 runs 13 residues. The CDR3, as DNA: TGTGCCAGCTCACCCACGCCCGACGGGGGCTACACCTTC. Protein: CASSPTPDGGYTF.

This sequence joins TRBV11-2 and TRBJ2-5, with 11 bases aligning to TRBD2. The trim removed 5 bases at V and 5 bases at J, leaving 16 bases unmatched. The CDR3 is 18 amino acids. The germline gives CDR1 SGHAT, CDR2 FQNNGV. The CDR3 region is CASSKGTSGLIHSETQYF. CDR3 coding DNA: TGTGCCAGCAGCAAAGGGACTAGCGGTCTCATTCACAGCGAGACCCAGTACTTC.

The chain uses TRBV30 and TRBJ1-1; D is undetermined. The CDR3 runs to 13 residues. Trimming stripped 1 base from V and 3 bases from J, with 9 bases between. Germline loops: CDR1 GTSNPN, CDR2 SVGIG (reference sequence). This CDR3 reads CAWSGGRDTEAFF. As DNA, the CDR3 is TGTGCCTGGAGTGGGGGAAGGGACACTGAAGCTTTCTTT.

The genes are TRBV2 and TRBJ2-7; 9 bases match TRBD2. The CDR3 consists of 14 residues. After removal of 7 bases from V and 7 bases from J, the junction contained 11 bases not matched to a gene. CDR1 and CDR2 from the germline V gene are SNHLY and FYNNEI. The CDR3 sequence is CASTRLGLAPEQYF. In nucleotides, the CDR3 is TGTGCCAGCACCCGGTTGGGACTAGCCCCGGAGCAGTACTTC.

The rearrangement links TRBV6-5 to TRBJ2-2; 7 bases are shared with TRBD1. The CDR3 has 14 residues. Per the germline V gene, CDR1 is MNHEY and CDR2 is SVGAGI. The ends lost 5 bases at V and 3 bases at J; junction bases unmatched: 3. The CDR3 DNA reads as TGTGCCAGCAGTCGGACAGGTTACACCGGGGAGCTGTTTTTT. Translated: CASSRTGYTGELFF.

This chain connects TRBV9 to TRBJ2-1; tentative D call: TRBD2 (6 bases). V gave up 0 bases and J gave up 2 bases, with 18 bases separating them. Germline assignment: CDR1 SGDLS and CDR2 YYNGEE. This CDR3 spans 18 amino acids. For the CDR3, the DNA is TGTGCCAGCAGCGTAGCTAGCCGGGCTAGCGAAACCTACAATGAGCAGTTCTTC. It yields the protein CASSVASRASETYNEQFF.

This clone has only one observation. In DNA form, the CDR3 reads TGTGCCAGCAGCTTAGATCCTTTCCGTGAGCAGTTCTTC. Translating it yields CASSLDPFREQFF. The V and J genes are TRBV11-3 and TRBJ2-1; D gene uncertain. Trimming left V 0 bases short and J 9 bases short, with 9 bases between. This CDR3 has 13 amino acids. Germline assignment: CDR1 SGHNT and CDR2 YENEEA.

V gene TRBV18 combines with J gene TRBJ2-7; TRBD2 might be the D (6 bases). Germline-derived CDR1 and CDR2 are KGHSH and LQKENI. Deletions cut 5 bases from V and 3 bases from J, with 17 bases between. This CDR3 is 15 amino acids long. CDR3 coding DNA: TGTGCCAGCTCAGGCACCGGGAGACGGGACTACGAGCAGTACTTC. It translates to CASSGTGRRDYEQYF.

The chain has TRBV7-8 and TRBJ1-1; the match to TRBD1 covers 7 bases. J gave up 0 bases and V 5 bases, and 3 bases lay outside the gene matches. Per the germline V gene, CDR1 is SGHVS and CDR2 is FQNEAQ. This CDR3 spans 14 amino acids. The CDR3 sequence: CASSHDRVNTEAFF. DNA of the CDR3: TGTGCCAGCAGCCACGACAGGGTGAACACTGAAGCTTTCTTT.